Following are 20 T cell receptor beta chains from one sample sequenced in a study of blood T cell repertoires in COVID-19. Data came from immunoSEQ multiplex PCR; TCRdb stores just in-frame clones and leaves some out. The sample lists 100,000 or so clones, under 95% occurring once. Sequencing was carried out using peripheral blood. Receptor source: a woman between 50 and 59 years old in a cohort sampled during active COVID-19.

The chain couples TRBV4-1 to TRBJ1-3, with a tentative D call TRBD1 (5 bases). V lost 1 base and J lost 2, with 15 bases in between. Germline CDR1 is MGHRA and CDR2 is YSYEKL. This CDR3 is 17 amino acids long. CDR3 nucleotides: TGCGCCAGCAGCCAAGGTAGGGCGGGACGGCCTGGAAACACCATATATTTT. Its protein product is CASSQGRAGRPGNTIYF.

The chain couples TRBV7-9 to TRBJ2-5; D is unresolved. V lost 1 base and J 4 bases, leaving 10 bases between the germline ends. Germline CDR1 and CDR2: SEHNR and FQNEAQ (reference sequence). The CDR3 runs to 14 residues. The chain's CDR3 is CASSLEIFRETQYF. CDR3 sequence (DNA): TGTGCCAGCAGCTTAGAAATCTTTCGAGAGACCCAGTACTTC.

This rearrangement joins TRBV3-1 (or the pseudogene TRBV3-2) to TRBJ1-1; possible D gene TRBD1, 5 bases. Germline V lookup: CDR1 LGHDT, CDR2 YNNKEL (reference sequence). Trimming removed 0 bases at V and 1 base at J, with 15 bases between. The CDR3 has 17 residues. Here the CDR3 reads CASSQESGGGTNTEAFF. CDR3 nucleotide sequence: TGTGCCAGCAGCCAAGAGTCGGGGGGAGGTACGAACACTGAAGCTTTCTTT.

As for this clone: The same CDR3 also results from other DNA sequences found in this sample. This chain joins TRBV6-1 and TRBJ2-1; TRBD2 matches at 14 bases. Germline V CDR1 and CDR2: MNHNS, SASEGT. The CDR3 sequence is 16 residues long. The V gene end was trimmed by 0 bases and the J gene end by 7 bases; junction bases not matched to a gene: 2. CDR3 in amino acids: CASSEARTSGRNEQFF. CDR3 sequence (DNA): TGTGCCAGCAGTGAAGCGCGGACTAGCGGGAGGAATGAGCAGTTCTTC.

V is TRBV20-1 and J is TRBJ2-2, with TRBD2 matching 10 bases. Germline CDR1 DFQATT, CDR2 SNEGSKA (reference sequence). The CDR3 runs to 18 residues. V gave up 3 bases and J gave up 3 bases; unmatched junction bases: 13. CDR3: CSASDRFSGGVYTGELFF. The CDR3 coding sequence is TGCAGTGCTAGTGATAGGTTCAGCGGGGGGGTGTACACCGGGGAGCTGTTTTTT.

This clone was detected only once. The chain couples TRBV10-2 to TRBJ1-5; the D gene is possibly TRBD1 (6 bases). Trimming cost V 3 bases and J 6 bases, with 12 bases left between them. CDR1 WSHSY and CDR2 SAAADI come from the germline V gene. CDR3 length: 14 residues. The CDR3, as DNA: TGCGCCAGCAGTGAACAGGGTCGCGCTCAGCCCCAGCATTTT. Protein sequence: CASSEQGRAQPQHF.

The CDR3 region is CASSLGWGQLTGELFF. The CDR3 region has the DNA TGTGCCAGCAGCTTGGGTTGGGGCCAACTCACCGGGGAGCTGTTTTTT. This chain uses TRBV5-6 with TRBJ2-2; D might be TRBD1 (5 bases). The CDR3 is made up of 16 amino acids. V lost 0 bases to trimming and J lost 4 bases, with 13 bases between them. Germline V CDR1 and CDR2: SGHDT, YYEEEE.

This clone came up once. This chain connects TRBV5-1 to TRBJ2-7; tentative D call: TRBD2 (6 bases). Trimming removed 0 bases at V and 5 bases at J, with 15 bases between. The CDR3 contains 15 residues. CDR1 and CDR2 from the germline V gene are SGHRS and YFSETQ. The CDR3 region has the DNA TGCGCCAGCAGCTTGGCCCCGGGGGTTGGGGACGAGCAGTACTTC. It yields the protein CASSLAPGVGDEQYF.

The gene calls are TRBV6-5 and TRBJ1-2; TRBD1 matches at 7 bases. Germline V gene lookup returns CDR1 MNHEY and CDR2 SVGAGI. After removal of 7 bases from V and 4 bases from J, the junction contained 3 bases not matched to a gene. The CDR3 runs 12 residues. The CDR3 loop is CASTRDSYGYTF. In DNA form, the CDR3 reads TGTGCCAGCACAAGGGACAGCTATGGCTACACCTTC.

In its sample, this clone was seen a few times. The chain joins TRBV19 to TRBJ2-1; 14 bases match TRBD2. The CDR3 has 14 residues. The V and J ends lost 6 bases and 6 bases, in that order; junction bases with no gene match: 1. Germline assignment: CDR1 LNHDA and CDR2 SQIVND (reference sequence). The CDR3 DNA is TGTGCCAGTAGGACTAGCGGGGGGGCCAATGAGCAGTTCTTC. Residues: CASRTSGGANEQFF.

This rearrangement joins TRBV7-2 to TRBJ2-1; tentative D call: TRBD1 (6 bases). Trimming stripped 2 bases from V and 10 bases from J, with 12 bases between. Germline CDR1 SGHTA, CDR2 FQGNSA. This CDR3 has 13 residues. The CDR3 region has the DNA TGTGCCAGCAGCTTACTGGGGGCTGGGGAGCAGTTCTTC. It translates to CASSLLGAGEQFF.

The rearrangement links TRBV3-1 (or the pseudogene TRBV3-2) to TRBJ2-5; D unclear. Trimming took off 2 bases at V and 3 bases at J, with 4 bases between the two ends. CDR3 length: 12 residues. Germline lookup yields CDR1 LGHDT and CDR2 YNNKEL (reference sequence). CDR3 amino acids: CASSQHKETQYF. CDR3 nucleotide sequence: TGTGCCAGCAGCCAACACAAAGAGACCCAGTACTTC.

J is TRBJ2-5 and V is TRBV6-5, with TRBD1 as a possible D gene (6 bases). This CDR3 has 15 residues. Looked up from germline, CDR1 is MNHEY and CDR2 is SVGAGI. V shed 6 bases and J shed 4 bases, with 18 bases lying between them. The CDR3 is CASRPEGQLTETQYF. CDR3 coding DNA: TGTGCCAGCAGACCTGAAGGACAGTTAACAGAGACCCAGTACTTC.

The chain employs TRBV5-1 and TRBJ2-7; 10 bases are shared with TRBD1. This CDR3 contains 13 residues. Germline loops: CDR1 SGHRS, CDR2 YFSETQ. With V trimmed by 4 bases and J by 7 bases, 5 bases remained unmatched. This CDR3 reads CASSGDRGSEQYF. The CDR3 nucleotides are TGCGCCAGCAGCGGGGACAGGGGTAGTGAGCAGTACTTC.

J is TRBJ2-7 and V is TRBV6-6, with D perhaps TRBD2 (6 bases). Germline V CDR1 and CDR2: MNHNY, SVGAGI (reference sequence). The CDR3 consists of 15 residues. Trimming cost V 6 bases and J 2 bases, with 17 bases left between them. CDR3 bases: TGTGCCAGCAGCTTCACCGGACTACCAACCTACGAGCAGTACTTC. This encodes CASSFTGLPTYEQYF.

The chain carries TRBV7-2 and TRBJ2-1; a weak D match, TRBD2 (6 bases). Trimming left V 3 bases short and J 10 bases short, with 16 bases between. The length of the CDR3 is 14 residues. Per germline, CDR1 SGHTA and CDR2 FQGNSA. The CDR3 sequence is CASSFPTRANEQFF. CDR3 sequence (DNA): TGTGCCAGCAGCTTCCCGACTAGAGCTAACGAGCAGTTCTTC.

The CDR3 DNA follows: TGCGCCAGCAGCCCGGGGGGTACCTACGAGCAGTACTTC. Amino acids: CASSPGGTYEQYF. The gene calls are TRBV5-1 and TRBJ2-7, with 7 bases fitting TRBD2. This CDR3 has 13 amino acids. V dropped 4 bases and J dropped 2; count of bases not matched to a gene: 3. Looked up from germline, CDR1 is SGHRS and CDR2 is YFSETQ.

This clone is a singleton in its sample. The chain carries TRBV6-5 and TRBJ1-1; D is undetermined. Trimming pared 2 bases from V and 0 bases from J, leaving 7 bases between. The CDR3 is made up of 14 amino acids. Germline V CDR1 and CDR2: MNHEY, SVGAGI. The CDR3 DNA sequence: TGTGCCAGCAGTTACCGGGGATTGAACACTGAAGCTTTCTTT. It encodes CASSYRGLNTEAFF.

Written as DNA, the CDR3 is TGTGCCAGCAGCTTGGGGGGGAACTATGGCTACACCTTC. It yields the protein CASSLGGNYGYTF. The chain joins TRBV7-3 to TRBJ1-2, with D possibly being TRBD1 (5 bases). CDR1 SGHTA and CDR2 FQGTGA come from the germline V gene. V lost 3 bases, J lost 2 bases, and 7 bases lay in between. The CDR3 consists of 13 residues.

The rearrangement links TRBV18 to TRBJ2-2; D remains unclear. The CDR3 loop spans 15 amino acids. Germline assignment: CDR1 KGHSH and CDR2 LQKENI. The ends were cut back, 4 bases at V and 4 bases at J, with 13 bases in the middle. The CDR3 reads CASSQETRITGELFF. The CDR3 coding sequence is TGTGCCAGCTCACAAGAGACGAGGATCACCGGGGAGCTGTTTTTT.